What follows is one T cell receptor (beta chain) and its context. Its antigen is not known. This sample was taken from a study of cytomegalovirus exposure and HLA in healthy donors. Study-wide findings and caveats: Among the most significant clusters, several appeared linked to common viral pathogens in a later analysis. Presence/absence analyses assumed roughly uniform sequencing depth across donors. Further analysis, carried out later, found HLA-associated TCR beta chains more clonally expanded than equally common other chains. In a later analysis, TCR beta V- and J-gene trimming was associated with a missense DCLRE1C variant.

PCR was performed using 60 Vbeta and 13 Jbeta primers. Here immunoSEQ multiplex PCR was the method, and the copy in TCRdb shows in-frame clones only, minus some. The table counts around 100,000 clones; about 3% lies in the top ten. Sequencing used PBMCs. The source of this sequence is a man aged 40-49 years in good health and CMV-seronegative.

CDR3 protein: CASSDSIRTADEQFF. For the CDR3, the DNA is TGTGCCAGCAGTGACTCGATACGGACAGCGGATGAGCAGTTCTTC. V and J are TRBV6-4 and TRBJ2-1, with D possibly being TRBD1 (6 bases). This CDR3 comprises 15 residues. Per the germline V gene, CDR1 is MRHNA and CDR2 is SNTAGT. Trimming left V 0 bases short and J 8 bases short, with 14 bases between.